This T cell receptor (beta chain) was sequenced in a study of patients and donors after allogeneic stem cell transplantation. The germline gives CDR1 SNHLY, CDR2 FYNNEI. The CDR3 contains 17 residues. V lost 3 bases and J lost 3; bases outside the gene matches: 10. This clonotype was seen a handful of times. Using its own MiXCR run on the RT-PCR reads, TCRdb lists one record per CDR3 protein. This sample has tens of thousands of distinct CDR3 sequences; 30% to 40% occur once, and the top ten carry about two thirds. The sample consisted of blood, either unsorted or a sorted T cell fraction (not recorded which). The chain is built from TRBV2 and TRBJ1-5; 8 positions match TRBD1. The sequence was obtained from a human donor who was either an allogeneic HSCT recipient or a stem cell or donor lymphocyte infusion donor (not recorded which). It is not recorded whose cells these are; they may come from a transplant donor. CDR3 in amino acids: CASSDIFGTGYNQPQHF. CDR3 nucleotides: TGTGCCAGCAGTGATATTTTTGGGACAGGCTACAATCAGCCCCAGCATTTT.